This T cell receptor (beta chain) emerged from a study of blood T cell repertoires in COVID-19. Study-wide background: COVID-19 samples from acute and convalescent phases originated in the United States, Italy and Spain.

Method: immunoSEQ multiplex PCR; TCRdb's copy keeps in-frame clones and lacks some. Of 150,000 to 200,000 clones detected, about 85% appear once; the ten largest clones hold 5.5% to 7%. The CDR3 loop spans 8 amino acids. Specimen: peripheral blood. This TCR was recovered from a woman between 40 and 50 years old with COVID-19, enrolled during active disease. This chain joins TRBV21-1 and TRBJ1-5. TRBV21-1 is a documented pseudogene. The CDR3 region has the DNA TGTGCCCGGGGGCCCCAGCATTTT. Amino acids: CARGPQHF.